These 21 T cell receptor beta chains came from one sample sequenced in a study of T cell repertoires in cytomegalovirus infection. Their antigen targets remain unknown. TCRdb re-called the reads through MiXCR, storing one row per CDR3 protein. The data hold roughly 46,000 distinct CDR3 sequences, with 15% to 25% observed a single time. The sample here was CD8+ T cells from cultured PBMCs, taken from culture after CMV antigen stimulation. Source of these receptors: a human donor in good health (CMV status not recorded). Some clones in this sample may be carry-over from other donors' samples.

This chain links TRBV19 with TRBJ2-2, with 8 bases that match TRBD1. Germline V CDR1 and CDR2: LNHDA, SQIVND (reference sequence). The junction had 8 bases not matched to a gene; V was cut back by 5 bases and J by 0 bases. The CDR3 spans 17 residues. CDR3 amino acids: CASSSPRTGPNTGELFF. In DNA form, the CDR3 reads TGTGCCAGTAGTTCCCCGCGGACAGGGCCGAACACCGGGGAGCTGTTTTTT.

V usage is TRBV5-1 and J usage is TRBJ2-2; D may be TRBD2 (6 bases). With 4 bases removed from V and 1 base from J, the gap between germline ends came to 14 bases. CDR1 SGHRS and CDR2 YFSETQ come from the germline V gene. The CDR3 extends over 16 amino acids. CDR3 loop: CASSQNAGRNTGELFF. The CDR3 DNA is TGCGCCAGCAGCCAGAACGCGGGGAGGAACACCGGGGAGCTGTTTTTT.

The V gene is TRBV19, the J gene TRBJ2-3, with 10 bases fitting TRBD1. The V and J ends lost 5 bases and 5 bases, in that order; junction bases with no gene match: 7. Looked up from germline, CDR1 is LNHDA and CDR2 is SQIVND (reference sequence). The CDR3 contains 15 residues. The DNA of the CDR3 is TGTGCCAGTAGTGAAGACAGGGGGCTAATAGATACGCAGTATTTT. This codes for CASSEDRGLIDTQYF.

The CDR3 sequence: CASSLSGAGTDTQYF. The CDR3 nucleotides read TGTGCCAGCAGCTTATCCGGGGCGGGCACAGATACGCAGTATTTT. The chain combines TRBV7-9 with TRBJ2-3, with D tentatively TRBD1 or TRBD2 (5 bases each). The CDR3 has 15 amino acids. The germline gives CDR1 SEHNR, CDR2 FQNEAQ (reference sequence). Trimming removed 2 bases from V and 1 base from J, with 10 bases in between. The complete variable domain, with remaining parts taken from reference TRBV7-9 and TRBJ2-3, reads DTGVSQNPRHKITKRGQNVTFRCDPISEHNRLYWYRQTLGQGPEFLTYFQNEAQLEKSRLLSDRFSAERPKGSFSTLEIQRTEQGDSAMYLCASSLSGAGTDTQYFGPGTRLTVL.

This chain joins TRBV7-9 and TRBJ1-1; tentative D call: TRBD1 (5 bases). Trimming removed 5 bases from V and 0 bases from J, with 7 bases in between. This CDR3 has 13 residues. CDR1 and CDR2 (germline): SEHNR, FQNEAQ (reference sequence). The CDR3 sequence is CASSRDVNTEAFF. The CDR3 DNA reads as TGTGCCAGCAGCAGGGACGTGAACACTGAAGCTTTCTTT.

This clonotype has more than one count but fewer than ten. The chain carries TRBV27 and TRBJ2-2, with TRBD1 matching 7 bases. The CDR3 runs 14 residues. Germline lookup yields CDR1 MNHEY and CDR2 SMNVEV (reference sequence). With 2 bases clipped from V and 6 bases from J, the junction kept 3 bases outside the gene matches. The CDR3 spells CASSLVQGSGELFF. The CDR3 bases are TGTGCCAGCAGTTTAGTACAGGGGTCCGGGGAGCTGTTTTTT.

The chain carries TRBV7-8 and TRBJ2-1; 13 bases agree with TRBD2. The V segment lost 5 bases and the J segment 7 bases; nucleotides outside the gene matches: 5. There are 15 residues in the CDR3. Germline assignment: CDR1 SGHVS and CDR2 FQNEAQ. The CDR3, as DNA: TGTGCCAGCAGCCTTAGGACTAGCGGGGGAAATGAGCAGTTCTTC. Its translation is CASSLRTSGGNEQFF.

At least ten counts were recorded for this clonotype. This chain links TRBV12-3 or TRBV12-4 with TRBJ2-2, with 7 bases identical to TRBD2. CDR3 length: 16 residues. Germline trimming cut 6 bases from V and 3 bases from J; bases unmatched to any gene: 10. CDR3 residues: CASRRTGGGHTGELFF. The CDR3, as DNA: TGTGCCAGCAGAAGGACCGGGGGAGGGCACACCGGGGAGCTGTTTTTT.

This clonotype was picked up many times. J is TRBJ1-1 and V is TRBV9, with no clear D. V lost 4 bases and J 4 bases, leaving 14 bases between the germline ends. The CDR3 length is 14 residues. Germline CDR1 SGDLS, CDR2 YYNGEE. CDR3 residues: CASSLGGQATEAFF. The CDR3 DNA reads TGTGCCAGCAGCCTAGGAGGTCAAGCCACTGAAGCTTTCTTT.

This clonotype appeared many times. The gene calls are TRBV7-2 and TRBJ2-3, with 9 bases matching TRBD2. The junction had 8 bases not matched to a gene; V was cut back by 1 base and J by 6 bases. Germline V lookup: CDR1 SGHTA, CDR2 FQGNSA. The CDR3 is made up of 16 amino acids. In nucleotides, the CDR3 is TGTGCCAGCAGCTTAGTTGGCGGGGGGGCCGGGGATACGCAGTATTTT. Translating it yields CASSLVGGGAGDTQYF. Full variable domain (outside the CDR3, taken from reference TRBV7-2 and TRBJ2-3): GAGVSQSPSNKVTEKGKDVELRCDPISGHTALYWYRQSLGQGLEFLIYFQGNSAPDKSGLPSDRFSAERTGGSVSTLTIQRTQQEDSAVYLCASSLVGGGAGDTQYFGPGTRLTVL.

This clonotype was counted many times. The chain links TRBV7-2 to TRBJ2-7; tentatively, D is TRBD2 (6 bases). This CDR3 has 15 residues. Germline V gene lookup returns CDR1 SGHTA and CDR2 FQGNSA. V lost 5 bases and J 3 bases, leaving 17 bases between the germline ends. The CDR3 DNA sequence: TGTGCCAGCAGCCCCTATAATGGGGGGAACTACGAGCAGTACTTC. This encodes CASSPYNGGNYEQYF.

There are a few counts of this clonotype. This chain uses TRBV5-6 with TRBJ1-1; D unresolved. CDR3 length: 15 residues. Trimming took off 0 bases at V and 8 bases at J, with 17 bases between the two ends. Germline loops: CDR1 SGHDT, CDR2 YYEEEE. The CDR3 region is CASSLALLEAREAFF. The CDR3 DNA reads as TGTGCCAGCAGCTTGGCCCTCTTGGAGGCGCGGGAAGCTTTCTTT.

This clonotype has at least ten counts. This chain links TRBV9 with TRBJ2-3, with 9 bases identical to TRBD1. The CDR3 contains 17 residues. Losses at the gene ends were 3 bases for V and 1 base for J; bases not matched to a gene: 9. Germline assignment: CDR1 SGDLS and CDR2 YYNGEE. CDR3 protein: CASSDSYRDRGTDTQYF. CDR3 bases: TGTGCCAGCAGCGATTCCTACCGGGACAGGGGCACAGATACGCAGTATTTT.

This chain joins TRBV6-6 and TRBJ1-5, with D unresolved. The CDR3 has 16 amino acids. Between the trimmed V and J ends, which lost 0 bases and 1 base, there was a span of 10 bases. Per the germline V gene, CDR1 is MNHNY and CDR2 is SVGAGI (reference sequence). The DNA of the CDR3 is TGTGCCAGCAGTTACTCGATTAGGAACAGCAATCAGCCCCAGCATTTT. Protein: CASSYSIRNSNQPQHF.

This clonotype has ten or more counts. The chain joins TRBV27 to TRBJ1-6; TRBD1 matches 7 bases. In germline, CDR1 is MNHEY, CDR2 SMNVEV (reference sequence). V lost 0 bases, J lost 9 bases, and 5 bases stayed unmatched. This CDR3 region has 15 residues. The CDR3: CASSLSTGSRSPLHF. In DNA form, the CDR3 reads TGTGCCAGCAGTTTATCGACAGGGAGTCGTTCACCCCTCCACTTT.

The chain employs TRBV7-9 and TRBJ2-2, with unresolved D. The CDR3 covers 11 residues. Germline CDR1 reads SEHNR; CDR2 reads FQNEAQ (reference sequence). The germline V and J ends were trimmed by 4 bases and 5 bases, with 2 bases remaining between them. In DNA form, the CDR3 reads TGTGCCAGCAGCTGGACCGGGGAGCTGTTTTTT. Translating gives CASSWTGELFF.

This clonotype appeared a few times. The rearrangement links TRBV20-1 to TRBJ2-7; 11 positions agree with TRBD1. This CDR3 region has 14 residues. Germline V gene lookup returns CDR1 DFQATT and CDR2 SNEGSKA (reference sequence). Losses at the gene ends were 6 bases for V and 6 bases for J; bases not matched to a gene: 10. CDR3 residues: CSATGWTGGSEQYF. As DNA, the CDR3 is TGCAGTGCCACAGGTTGGACAGGGGGCTCCGAGCAGTACTTC.

This clonotype was observed at least ten times. The rearrangement uses TRBV6-2 or TRBV6-3 and TRBJ2-3, with no clear D. This CDR3 is built from 14 residues. V gave up 0 bases and J gave up 2 bases, with 6 bases separating them. Germline V gene data show CDR1 as MNHEY and CDR2 as SVGEGT. This CDR3 is CASSYSAVTDTQYF. As DNA, the CDR3 is TGTGCCAGCAGTTACTCGGCGGTCACAGATACGCAGTATTTT.

J is TRBJ1-1 and V is TRBV20-1; D ambiguous. The CDR3 runs 12 residues. Trimming removed 3 bases at V and 5 bases at J, with 10 bases between. CDR1 is DFQATT, CDR2 SNEGSKA, per germline (reference sequence). CDR3 protein: CSASLGTTEAFF. The CDR3 coding sequence is TGCAGTGCTAGCTTAGGAACGACTGAAGCTTTCTTT.

This chain uses TRBV11-2 with TRBJ1-1; the match to TRBD1 covers 10 bases. V shed 0 bases, J shed 7 bases, and the junction held 17 bases outside the gene matches. This CDR3 spans 19 amino acids. Germline CDR1 is SGHAT and CDR2 is FQNNGV. DNA of the CDR3: TGTGCCAGCAGCTTAGATCTCCCCTCGACAGGGGGCGGGAAAGGTGAAGCTTTCTTT. This translates into CASSLDLPSTGGGKGEAFF. Based on the CDR3 plus reference TRBV11-2 and TRBJ1-1, the full variable domain is EAGVAQSPRYKIIEKRQSVAFWCNPISGHATLYWYQQILGQGPKLLIQFQNNGVVDDSQLPKDRFSAERLKGVDSTLKIQPAKLEDSAVYLCASSLDLPSTGGGKGEAFFGQGTRLTVV.

The chain couples TRBV14 to TRBJ1-6, with a weak D call TRBD1 (6 bases). CDR1 is SGHDN and CDR2 is FVKESK in the germline V gene. With 2 bases removed from V and 7 bases from J, the gap between germline ends came to 12 bases. The CDR3 runs 15 residues. The CDR3 is CASSQTRTANSPLHF. The CDR3 region has the DNA TGTGCCAGCAGCCAAACCCGGACAGCCAATTCACCCCTCCACTTT.